This T cell receptor (beta chain) was identified in a study of blood T cell repertoires in COVID-19. The repertoire was sequenced with immunoSEQ multiplex PCR; TCRdb's copy has only in-frame clones and lacks some. The sample records about 74,000 clones, 70% to 80% being singletons. Looked up from germline, CDR1 is SEHNR and CDR2 is FQNEAQ (reference sequence). This CDR3 is built from 14 residues. V dropped 1 base and J dropped 3 bases, with 10 bases sitting between them. The clonotype originates from a man between 65 and 85 years old with acute or convalescent COVID-19. The specimen sequenced was peripheral blood. The genes are TRBV7-9 and TRBJ2-7; D uncertain. This CDR3 is CASSLGGQFYEQYF. CDR3 sequence (DNA): TGTGCCAGCAGCTTAGGAGGTCAATTCTACGAGCAGTACTTC.